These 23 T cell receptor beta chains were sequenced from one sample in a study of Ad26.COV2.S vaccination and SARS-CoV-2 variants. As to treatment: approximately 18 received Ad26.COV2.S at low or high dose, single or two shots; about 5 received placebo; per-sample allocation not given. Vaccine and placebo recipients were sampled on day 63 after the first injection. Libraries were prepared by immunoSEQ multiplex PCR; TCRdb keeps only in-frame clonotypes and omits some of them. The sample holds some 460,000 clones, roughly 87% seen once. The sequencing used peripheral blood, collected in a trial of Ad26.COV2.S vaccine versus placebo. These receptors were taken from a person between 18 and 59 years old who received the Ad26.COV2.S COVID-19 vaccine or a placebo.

CDR3 sequence reads: CAISALGTATLGNEQFF. CDR3 nucleotide sequence: TGTGCCATCAGTGCACTGGGAACAGCGACCCTCGGGAATGAGCAGTTCTTC. V usage is TRBV10-3 and J usage is TRBJ2-1; D is undetermined. V was trimmed by 4 bases and J by 7 bases, leaving 23 bases between them. CDR3 length: 17 amino acids. Germline values: CDR1 ENHRY, CDR2 SYGVKD.

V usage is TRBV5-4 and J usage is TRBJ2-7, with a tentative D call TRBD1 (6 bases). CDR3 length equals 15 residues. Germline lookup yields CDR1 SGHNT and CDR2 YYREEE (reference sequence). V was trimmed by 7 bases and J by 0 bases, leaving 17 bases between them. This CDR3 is CASGTRDTNSYEQYF. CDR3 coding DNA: TGTGCCAGCGGGACCCGGGACACTAACTCCTACGAGCAGTACTTC.

The CDR3 sequence: CSVEGTQYF. CDR3 nucleotide sequence: TGCAGCGTTGAGGGGACCCAGTACTTC. The chain joins TRBV29-1 to TRBJ2-5, with D hard to call. Germline assignment: CDR1 SQVTM and CDR2 ANQGSEA. V dropped 3 bases and J dropped 7 bases, with 3 bases sitting between them. The CDR3 sequence is 9 residues long.

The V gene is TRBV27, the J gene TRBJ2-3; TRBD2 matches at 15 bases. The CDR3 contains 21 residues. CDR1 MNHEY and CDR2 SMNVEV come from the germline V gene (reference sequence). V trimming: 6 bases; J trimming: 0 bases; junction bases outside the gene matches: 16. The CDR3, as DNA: TGTGCCAGCAGGCGGAGGGGACTAGCGGGGGGTTTCTCAACTAGCACAGATACGCAGTATTTT. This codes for CASRRRGLAGGFSTSTDTQYF.

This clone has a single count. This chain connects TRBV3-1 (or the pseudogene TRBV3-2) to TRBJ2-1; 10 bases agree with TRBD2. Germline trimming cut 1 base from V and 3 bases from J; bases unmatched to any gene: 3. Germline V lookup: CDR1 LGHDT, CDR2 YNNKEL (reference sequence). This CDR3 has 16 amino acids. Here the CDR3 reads CASSQARTSGYNEQFF. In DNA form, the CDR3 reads TGTGCCAGCAGCCAAGCTCGGACTAGCGGCTACAATGAGCAGTTCTTC.

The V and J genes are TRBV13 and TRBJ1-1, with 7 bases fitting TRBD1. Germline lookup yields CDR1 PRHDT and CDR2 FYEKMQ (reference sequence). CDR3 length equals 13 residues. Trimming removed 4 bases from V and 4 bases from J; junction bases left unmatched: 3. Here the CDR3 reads CASSSQGRTEAFF. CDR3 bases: TGTGCCAGCAGCTCACAGGGGCGCACTGAAGCTTTCTTT.

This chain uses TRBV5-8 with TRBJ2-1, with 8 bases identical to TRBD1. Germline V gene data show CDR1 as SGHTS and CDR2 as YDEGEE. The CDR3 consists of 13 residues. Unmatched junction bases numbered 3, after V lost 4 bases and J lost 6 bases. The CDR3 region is CASSHGQGNEQFF. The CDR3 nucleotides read TGTGCCAGCAGCCACGGACAGGGCAATGAGCAGTTCTTC. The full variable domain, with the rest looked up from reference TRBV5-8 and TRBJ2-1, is EAGVTQSPTHLIKTRGQQATLRCSPISGHTSVYWYQQALGLGLQFLLWYDEGEERNRGNFPPRFSGRQFPNYSSELNVNALELEDSALYLCASSHGQGNEQFFGPGTRLTVL.

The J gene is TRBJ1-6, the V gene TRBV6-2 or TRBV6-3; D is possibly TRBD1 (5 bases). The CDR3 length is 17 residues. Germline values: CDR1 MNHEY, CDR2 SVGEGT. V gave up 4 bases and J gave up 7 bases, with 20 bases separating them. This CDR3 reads CASSSPLQGGANSPLHF. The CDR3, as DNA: TGTGCCAGCAGTTCCCCCCTCCAGGGTGGTGCGAATTCACCCCTCCACTTT.

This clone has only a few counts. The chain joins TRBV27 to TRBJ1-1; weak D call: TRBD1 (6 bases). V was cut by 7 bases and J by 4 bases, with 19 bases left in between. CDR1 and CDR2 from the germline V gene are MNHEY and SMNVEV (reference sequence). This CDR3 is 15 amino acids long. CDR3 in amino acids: CASTPGAGARTEAFF. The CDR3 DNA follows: TGTGCCAGCACGCCCGGGGCAGGGGCGCGCACTGAAGCTTTCTTT.

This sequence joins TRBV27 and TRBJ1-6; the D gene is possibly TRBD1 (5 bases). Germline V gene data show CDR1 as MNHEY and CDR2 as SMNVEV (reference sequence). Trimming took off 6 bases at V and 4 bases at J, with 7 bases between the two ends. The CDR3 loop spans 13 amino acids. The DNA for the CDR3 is TGTGCCAGCAGGAGGGGATATAATTCACCCCTCCACTTT. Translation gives CASRRGYNSPLHF.

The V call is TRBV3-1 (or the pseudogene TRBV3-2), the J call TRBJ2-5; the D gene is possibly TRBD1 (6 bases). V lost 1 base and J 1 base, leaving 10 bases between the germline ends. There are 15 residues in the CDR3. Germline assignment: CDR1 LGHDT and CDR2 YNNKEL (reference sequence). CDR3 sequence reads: CASSQGGQPQETQYF. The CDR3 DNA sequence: TGTGCCAGCAGCCAAGGGGGGCAGCCCCAAGAGACCCAGTACTTC.

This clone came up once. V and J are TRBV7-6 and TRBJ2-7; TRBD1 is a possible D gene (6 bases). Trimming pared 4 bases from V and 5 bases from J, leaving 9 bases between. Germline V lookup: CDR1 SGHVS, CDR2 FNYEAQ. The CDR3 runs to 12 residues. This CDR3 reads CASSYHRDEQYF. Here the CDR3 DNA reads TGTGCCAGCAGCTACCACAGGGACGAGCAGTACTTC.

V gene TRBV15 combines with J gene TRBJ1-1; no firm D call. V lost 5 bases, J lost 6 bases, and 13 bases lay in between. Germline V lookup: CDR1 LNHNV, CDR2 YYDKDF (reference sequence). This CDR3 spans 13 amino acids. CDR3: CATSPWGEAEAFF. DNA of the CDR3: TGTGCCACCAGCCCTTGGGGAGAGGCTGAAGCTTTCTTT. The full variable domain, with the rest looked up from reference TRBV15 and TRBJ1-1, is DAMVIQNPRYQVTQFGKPVTLSCSQTLNHNVMYWYQQKSSQAPKLLFHYYDKDFNNEADTPDNFQSRRPNTSFCFLDIRSPGLGDTAMYLCATSPWGEAEAFFGQGTRLTVV.

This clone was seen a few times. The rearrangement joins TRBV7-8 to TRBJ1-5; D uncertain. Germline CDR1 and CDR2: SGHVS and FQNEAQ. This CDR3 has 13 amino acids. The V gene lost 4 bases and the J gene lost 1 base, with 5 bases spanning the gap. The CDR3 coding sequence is TGTGCCAGCAGCTGGCAGAGCAATCAGCCCCAGCATTTT. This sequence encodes CASSWQSNQPQHF.

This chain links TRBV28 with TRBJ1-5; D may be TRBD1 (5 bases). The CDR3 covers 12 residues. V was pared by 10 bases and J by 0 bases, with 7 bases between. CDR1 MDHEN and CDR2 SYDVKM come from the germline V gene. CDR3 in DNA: TGTGCCATTACAGGTAGCAATCAGCCCCAGCATTTT. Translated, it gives CAITGSNQPQHF.

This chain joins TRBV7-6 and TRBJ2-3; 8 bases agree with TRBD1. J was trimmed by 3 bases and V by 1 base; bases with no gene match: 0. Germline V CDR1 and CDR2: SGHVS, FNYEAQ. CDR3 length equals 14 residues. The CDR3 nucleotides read TGTGCCAGCAGCTTAGGGACAGGGACAGATACGCAGTATTTT. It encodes CASSLGTGTDTQYF.

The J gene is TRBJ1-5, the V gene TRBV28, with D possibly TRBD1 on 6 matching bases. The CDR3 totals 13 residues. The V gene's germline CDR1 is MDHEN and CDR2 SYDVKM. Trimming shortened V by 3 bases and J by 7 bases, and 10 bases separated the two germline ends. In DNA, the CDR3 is TGTGCCAGCAGTTTCGGGGGGCTACAGCCCCAGCATTTT. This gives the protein CASSFGGLQPQHF.

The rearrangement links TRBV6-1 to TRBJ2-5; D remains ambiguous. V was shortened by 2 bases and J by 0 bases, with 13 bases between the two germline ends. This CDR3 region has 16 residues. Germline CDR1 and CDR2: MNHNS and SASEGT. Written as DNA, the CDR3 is TGTGCCAGCAGTGAATACGGGTGGTCAAACCAAGAGACCCAGTACTTC. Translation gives CASSEYGWSNQETQYF.

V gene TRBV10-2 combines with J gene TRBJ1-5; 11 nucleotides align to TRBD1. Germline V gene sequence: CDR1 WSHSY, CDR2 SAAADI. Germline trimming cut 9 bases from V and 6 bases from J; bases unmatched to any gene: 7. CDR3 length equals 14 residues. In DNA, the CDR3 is TGCGCCAGTACCCGGGACAGGGGGTTTCAGCCCCAGCATTTT. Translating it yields CASTRDRGFQPQHF.

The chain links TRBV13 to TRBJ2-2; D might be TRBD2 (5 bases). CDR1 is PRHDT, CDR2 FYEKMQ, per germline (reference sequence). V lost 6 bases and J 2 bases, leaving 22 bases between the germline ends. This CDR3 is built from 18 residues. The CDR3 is CASSSGRLLGLNTGELFF. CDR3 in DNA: TGTGCCAGCAGTTCTGGACGACTACTCGGACTCAACACCGGGGAGCTGTTTTTT. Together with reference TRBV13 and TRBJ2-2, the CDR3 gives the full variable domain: AAGVIQSPRHLIKEKRETATLKCYPIPRHDTVYWYQQGPGQDPQFLISFYEKMQSDKGSIPDRFSAQQFSDYHSELNMSSLELGDSALYFCASSSGRLLGLNTGELFFGEGSRLTVL.

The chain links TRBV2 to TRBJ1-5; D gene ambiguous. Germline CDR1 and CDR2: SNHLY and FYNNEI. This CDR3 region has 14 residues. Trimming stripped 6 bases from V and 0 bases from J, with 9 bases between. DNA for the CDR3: TGTGCCAGCAGGGAGGGCCATAGCAATCAGCCCCAGCATTTT. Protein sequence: CASREGHSNQPQHF. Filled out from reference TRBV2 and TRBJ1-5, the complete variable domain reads EPEVTQTPSHQVTQMGQEVILRCVPISNHLYFYWYRQILGQKVEFLVSFYNNEISEKSEIFDDQFSVERPDGSNFTLKIRSTKLEDSAMYFCASREGHSNQPQHFGDGTRLSIL.

The CDR3 DNA is TGTGCCAGCAGCAACAGGAGGCAAGAGACCCAGTACTTC. Its translation is CASSNRRQETQYF. The chain couples TRBV7-2 to TRBJ2-5; D possibly uses TRBD1 or TRBD2 (5 bases each). V lost 5 bases, J lost 2 bases, and 9 bases lay in between. Germline CDR1 and CDR2: SGHTA and FQGNSA. The CDR3 covers 13 residues.

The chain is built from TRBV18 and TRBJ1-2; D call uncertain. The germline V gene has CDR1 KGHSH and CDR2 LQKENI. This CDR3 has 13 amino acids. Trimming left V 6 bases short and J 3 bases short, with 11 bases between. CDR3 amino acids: CASSLGVDYGYTF. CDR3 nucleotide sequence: TGTGCCAGCTCCCTCGGGGTTGACTATGGCTACACCTTC.